This T cell receptor beta chain stems from a study of blood T cell repertoires in COVID-19. In the original processing: Amplifying reference gene primers gave estimates of nucleated cell counts. Some clones are missing from TCRdb's copy, which holds only in-frame ones; the method was immunoSEQ multiplex PCR. V, J and clone size were drawn from that table, and D and trimming were deduced from the DNA. The sample contains just over 300,000 clones, roughly 86% of which appear only once. Study members were between roughly 18 and 100 years old and lived in approximately 25 US regions. Clinical histories supplied by participants themselves formed the basis of cohort assignment. Between the trimmed V and J ends, which lost 0 bases and 12 bases, there was a span of 14 bases. Germline CDR1 LNHNV, CDR2 YYDKDF (reference sequence). This CDR3 comprises 13 residues.

This receptor was identified in a woman under 30 who had recovered from COVID-19. V gene TRBV15 combines with J gene TRBJ1-1; maybe TRBD1 (6 bases). The sample consisted of PBMCs or T cells enriched from blood (not recorded which). For the CDR3, the DNA is TGTGCCACCAGCAGAGATTTGGGGGCGCCAACTTTCTTT. It is translated as CATSRDLGAPTFF.